This TCR beta chain is drawn from a study of blood T cells in healthy people across ages. Through a sample-barcoded 5' primer and a J-beta primer mix, a second PCR was run for roughly 7 to 12 cycles. TCRdb itself ran the 5' RACE reads through MiXCR, one entry per CDR3 protein. The repertoire holds approximately 960,000 distinct CDR3 sequences, approximately 32% seen once, with 10% to 13% in the top ten. This clonotype was detected a few times. These data were also filed under a second study, of T cells of mothers and their children.

This TCR was sampled from a woman aged 40-49 years in good health. Material for sequencing was blood.

CDR3: CASSLQGLVRGYTF. DNA of the CDR3: TGTGCCAGCAGTTTACAGGGATTGGTTCGTGGCTACACCTTC. V usage is TRBV12-3 or TRBV12-4 and J usage is TRBJ1-2; the D gene is possibly TRBD1 (5 bases). Trimming stripped 2 bases from V and 7 bases from J, with 14 bases between. There are 14 residues in the CDR3.